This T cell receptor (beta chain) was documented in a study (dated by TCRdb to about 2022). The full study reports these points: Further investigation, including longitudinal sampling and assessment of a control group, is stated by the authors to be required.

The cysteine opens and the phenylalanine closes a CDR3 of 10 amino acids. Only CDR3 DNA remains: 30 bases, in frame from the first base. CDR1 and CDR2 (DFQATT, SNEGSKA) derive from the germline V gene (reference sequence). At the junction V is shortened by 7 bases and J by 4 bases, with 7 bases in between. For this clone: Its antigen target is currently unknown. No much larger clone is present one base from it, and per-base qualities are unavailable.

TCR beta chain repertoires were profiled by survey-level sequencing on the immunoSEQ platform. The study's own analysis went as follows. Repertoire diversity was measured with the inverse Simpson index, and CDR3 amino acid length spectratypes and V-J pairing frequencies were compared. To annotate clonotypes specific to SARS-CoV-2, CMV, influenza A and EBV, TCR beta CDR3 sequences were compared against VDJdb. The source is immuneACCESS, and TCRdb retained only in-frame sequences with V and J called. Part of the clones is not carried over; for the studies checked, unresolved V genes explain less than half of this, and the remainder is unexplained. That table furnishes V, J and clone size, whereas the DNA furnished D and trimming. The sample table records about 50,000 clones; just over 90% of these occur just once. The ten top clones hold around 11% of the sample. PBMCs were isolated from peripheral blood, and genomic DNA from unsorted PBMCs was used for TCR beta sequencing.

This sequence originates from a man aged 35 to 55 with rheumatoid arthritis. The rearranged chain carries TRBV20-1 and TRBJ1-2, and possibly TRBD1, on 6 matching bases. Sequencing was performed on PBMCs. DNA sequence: TGCAGTGGGGGGGCCTATGGCTACACCTTC. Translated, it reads CSGGAYGYTF.